This T cell receptor (beta chain) was recorded in a study of PD-L1 blockade in urothelial cancer. As for the study in general: Male patients with bladder-origin urothelial cancer numbered twenty-five of 29. A median approximately 150,000 T cells were found in blood samples.

TCR analog templates of synthetic origin were spiked into each PCR. The method was immunoSEQ multiplex PCR; TCRdb's version includes in-frame clones alone and lacks a portion of them. Among around 33,000 clones listed, 80% to 90% were seen once. Time point described: peripheral blood 6 weeks after treatment start. Each patient contributed between 1 and 8 total time points of blood mononuclear cells, pretreatment and during treatment. This receptor was taken from a man older than 75 with urothelial cancer. The sequencing here drew on PBMCs, taken around atezolizumab (anti-PD-L1) treatment.

CDR3 nucleotides: TGTGCCAGCAGCTTTAGGATTTTTGGACTAGCGGAACGAGAGAGAGAGACCCAGTACTTC. Its protein product is CASSFRIFGLAERERETQYF. The chain carries TRBV5-4 and TRBJ2-5; 10 bases fit TRBD2. V was pared by 2 bases and J by 4 bases, with 20 bases of the junction left unmatched. CDR1 is SGHNT, CDR2 YYREEE, per germline (reference sequence). This CDR3 has 20 residues.